Listed below are T cell receptor beta chains from one sample, sequenced in a study of blood T cells in healthy people across ages. TCRdb reprocessed the 5' RACE reads via MiXCR and lists one record per CDR3 protein. In the table there are 1.5 million to 2 million distinct CDR3 sequences, approximately 28% of which are singletons. Sequencing used blood. These receptors were obtained from a woman in her 30s in good health. CDR3s include the opening cysteine and the closing phenylalanine or tryptophan. A D gene is named only where the DNA matches it firmly. Rows may omit the clone size; those that give it use once, few, many or a size class.

V: TRBV4-1
size: .
D: .
J: TRBJ1-4
DNA: TGCGCCAGCACCACTCAGCCCTATAATGAAAAACTGTTTTTT
CDR3: CASTTQPYNEKLFF

V: TRBV11-1
size: .
D: .
J: TRBJ1-1
DNA: TGTGCCAGCAGCACAAATACGGGGGGTTTCATGAACACTGAAGCTTTCTTT
CDR3: CASSTNTGGFMNTEAFF

V: TRBV3-1
size: .
D: .
J: TRBJ2-4
DNA: TGTGCCAACAGCCGGGCGGCCACAGGGTCTAAAAACATTCAGTACTTC
CDR3: CANSRAATGSKNIQYF

V: TRBV6-1
size: .
D: .
J: TRBJ2-7
DNA: TGTGCCAGCAGTGCAACAGTTCTATCCTACGAGCAGTACTTC
CDR3: CASSATVLSYEQYF

V: TRBV3-1
size: .
D: .
J: TRBJ2-5
DNA: TGTGCCAGCAGCCAAGGCAGGCCTGGGACCCAGTACTTC
CDR3: CASSQGRPGTQYF

V: TRBV3-1
size: .
D: .
J: TRBJ2-5
DNA: TGTGCCAGCAGCCATCGGGTTCGGGAGACCCAGTACTTC
CDR3: CASSHRVRETQYF

V: TRBV12-3/TRBV12-4
size: .
D: .
J: TRBJ2-7
DNA: TGTGCCAGCAGCCCTTACAGCCAACCTAACCTCTCCTACAATGAGCAGTACTTC
CDR3: CASSPYSQPNLSYNEQYF

V: TRBV3-1
size: .
D: .
J: TRBJ2-5
DNA: TGTGCCAGCAGCCAAGGCATTAGATGGCAAGAGACCCAGTACTTC
CDR3: CASSQGIRWQETQYF

V: TRBV19
size: .
D: TRBD1
J: TRBJ2-7
DNA: TGTGCCAGTAGTATAGGGCAGGGGGTTATCTACGAGCAGTACTTC
CDR3: CASSIGQGVIYEQYF

V: TRBV12-3/TRBV12-4
size: few
D: TRBD1
J: TRBJ1-1
DNA: TGTGCCAGCAGTTTAGCCGGACAGGGGGCTGCTGAAGCTTTCTTT
CDR3: CASSLAGQGAAEAFF

V: TRBV28
size: .
D: TRBD1
J: TRBJ1-2
DNA: TGTGCCAGCAATTCGGGACAGGGAACCGATGGCTACACCTTC
CDR3: CASNSGQGTDGYTF

V: TRBV4-1
size: .
D: .
J: TRBJ2-5
DNA: TGCGCCAGCAGTCCCACCCCCCAGGGAGGACAAGAGACCCAGTACTTC
CDR3: CASSPTPQGGQETQYF

V: TRBV12-3/TRBV12-4
size: .
D: .
J: TRBJ1-5
DNA: TGTGCCAGCAGTTTAACAGGGCCTAGCAATCAGCCCCAGCATTTT
CDR3: CASSLTGPSNQPQHF

V: TRBV10-3
size: many
D: .
J: TRBJ2-3
DNA: TGTGCCATCAACATCGGGGTCGCAGATACGCAGTATTTT
CDR3: CAINIGVADTQYF

V: TRBV10-3
size: many
D: TRBD1
J: TRBJ2-7
DNA: TGTGCCATCAGTGAGTCGGGACAGGCGTCAGGCGAGCAGTACTTC
CDR3: CAISESGQASGEQYF

V: TRBV29-1
size: once
D: TRBD1
J: TRBJ2-3
DNA: TGCAGCGTTGCCCCGACAGGGACAACAGATACGCAGTATTTT
CDR3: CSVAPTGTTDTQYF

V: TRBV7-6
size: .
D: TRBD2
J: TRBJ2-7
DNA: TGTGCCAGCAGCTCATACGGGGGGACGGGCGAGCAGTACTTC
CDR3: CASSSYGGTGEQYF

V: TRBV27
size: few
D: .
J: TRBJ2-7
DNA: TGTGCCTCCACGGCAGGGACAACCTACGAGCAGTACTTC
CDR3: CASTAGTTYEQYF

V: TRBV4-1
size: .
D: TRBD1
J: TRBJ1-2
DNA: TGCGCCAGCAGCCACCTGGGACAGGGGGCTGACTATGGCTACACCTTC
CDR3: CASSHLGQGADYGYTF

V: TRBV20-1
size: .
D: TRBD1
J: TRBJ2-3
DNA: TGCAGTGCTAAACTAGGACAGGGGCGCACAGATACGCAGTATTTT
CDR3: CSAKLGQGRTDTQYF

V: TRBV13
size: .
D: .
J: TRBJ2-7
DNA: TGTGCCAGCAGCTTAGTCCTTGGGGGGCCGGTCAGCTACGAGCAGTACTTC
CDR3: CASSLVLGGPVSYEQYF

V: TRBV7-3
size: many
D: .
J: TRBJ2-7
DNA: TGTGCCAGCAGCCCCCAGGAACGGGGCGAGCAGTACTTC
CDR3: CASSPQERGEQYF

V: TRBV13
size: .
D: .
J: TRBJ1-3
DNA: TGTGCCAGCAGACCGACGGGAAACACCATATATTTT
CDR3: CASRPTGNTIYF

V: TRBV27
size: few
D: .
J: TRBJ2-1
DNA: TGTGCCAGCACGGCGGGAACGTCCAACAATGAGCAGTTCTTC
CDR3: CASTAGTSNNEQFF

V: TRBV10-3
size: .
D: .
J: TRBJ2-1
DNA: TGTGCCATCAGTGGTGACAGGGGAGGGGAGACGCTCTACAATGAGCAGTTCTTC
CDR3: CAISGDRGGETLYNEQFF

V: TRBV4-1
size: few
D: .
J: TRBJ2-7
DNA: TGCGCCAGCAGCCAAGATTTGGGACGGAAGAGAACCCAGTACTTC
CDR3: CASSQDLGRKRTQYF